The 10 T cell receptor beta chains below all came from one sample that was sequenced in a study of OX40 agonist ivuxolimab in advanced cancers. Only in-frame clones appear in the TCRdb table, and some are missing; sequencing was by immunoSEQ multiplex PCR. Among around 61,000 clones listed, roughly 90% were seen once. The source was CD4+ or CD8+ T cells sorted from blood, collected in a trial of the OX40 agonist ivuxolimab. These receptors originate from an adult with an advanced solid tumor such as melanoma, head and neck, liver or kidney cancer.

This rearrangement joins TRBV28 to TRBJ1-6, with unresolved D. The germline CDR1 and CDR2 sequences are MDHEN and SYDVKM. This CDR3 is built from 13 residues. The V and J ends lost 6 bases and 10 bases respectively, with 13 bases between them. DNA of the CDR3: TGTGCCAGCAGCCCCTATTTGGGATCACCCCTCCACTTT. It yields the protein CASSPYLGSPLHF.

V is TRBV2 and J is TRBJ1-1, with D uncertain. Germline V CDR1 and CDR2: SNHLY, FYNNEI. The CDR3 extends over 14 amino acids. V lost 7 bases and J 5 bases, leaving 17 bases between the germline ends. CDR3 region: CASKARGFLTEAFF. DNA of the CDR3: TGTGCCAGCAAGGCCCGTGGGTTCTTAACTGAAGCTTTCTTT.

The chain couples TRBV11-1 to TRBJ1-6; 7 bases match TRBD1. In germline, CDR1 is SGHAT, CDR2 FQDESV (reference sequence). The trim removed 4 bases at V and 9 bases at J, leaving 12 bases unmatched. This CDR3 is 16 amino acids long. CDR3 loop: CASSSGQSTLVSPLHF. CDR3 nucleotides: TGTGCCAGCAGCTCGGGACAGTCGACGTTAGTTTCACCCCTCCACTTT.

V gene TRBV9 combines with J gene TRBJ1-2, with 9 bases lining up with TRBD1. V lost 2 bases to trimming and J lost 11 bases; unmatched junction nucleotides: 4. The CDR3 has 12 residues. Germline V gene lookup returns CDR1 SGDLS and CDR2 YYNGEE. The DNA for the CDR3 is TGTGCCAGCAGCGTTCTCGGGACAGGGTACACCTTC. Its protein product is CASSVLGTGYTF.

V gene TRBV5-4 combines with J gene TRBJ2-1, with D perhaps TRBD2 (6 bases). The CDR3 extends over 12 amino acids. CDR1 and CDR2 from the germline V gene are SGHNT and YYREEE (reference sequence). V was trimmed by 3 bases and J by 9 bases, leaving 10 bases between them. The CDR3 DNA follows: TGTGCCAGCAGCTCCGGGGGTGCTGAGCAGTTCTTC. Translation: CASSSGGAEQFF.

The chain is built from TRBV30 and TRBJ2-1, with 11 nucleotides matching TRBD2. Germline trimming cut 5 bases from V and 12 bases from J; bases unmatched to any gene: 9. The CDR3 covers 13 residues. Germline V gene data show CDR1 as GTSNPN and CDR2 as SVGIG (reference sequence). The CDR3 sequence: CAWAHSTSGRQFF. The DNA for the CDR3 is TGTGCCTGGGCCCACTCTACTAGCGGGAGGCAGTTCTTC. The whole variable domain, filled in from reference TRBV30 and TRBJ2-1, reads SQTIHQWPATLVQPVGSPLSLECTVEGTSNPNLYWYRQAAGRGLQLLFYSVGIGQISSEVPQNLSASRPQDRQFILSSKKLLLSDSGFYLCAWAHSTSGRQFFGPGTRLTVL.

This clone appeared a single time. This sequence joins TRBV6-1 and TRBJ1-6; D call uncertain. This CDR3 contains 14 residues. Trimming took off 8 bases at V and 10 bases at J, with 18 bases between the two ends. CDR1 is MNHNS and CDR2 is SASEGT in the germline V gene. CDR3 protein: CASRLSFWASPLHF. The CDR3 DNA reads as TGTGCCAGCCGGCTTTCTTTTTGGGCCTCACCCCTCCACTTT.

This clone has only a few counts. This chain connects TRBV6-6 to TRBJ1-5, with D unresolved. V was cut by 5 bases and J by 2 bases, with 7 bases left in between. The CDR3 contains 13 residues. CDR1 is MNHNY, CDR2 SVGAGI, per germline (reference sequence). In DNA form, the CDR3 reads TGTGCCAGCAGTGGGATTGGCAATCAGCCCCAGCATTTT. It specifies CASSGIGNQPQHF.

This chain uses TRBV5-4 with TRBJ1-2, with TRBD1 identical over 9 bases. Germline CDR1 is SGHNT and CDR2 is YYREEE (reference sequence). J gave up 4 bases and V 4 bases, and 11 bases lay outside the gene matches. The CDR3 has 16 residues. The CDR3, as DNA: TGTGCCAGCAGCCCGGACAGGGGCAACGATTTCTATGGCTACACCTTC. Translation: CASSPDRGNDFYGYTF.

The CDR3 spells CAWSLAGEQYV. CDR3 sequence (DNA): TGTGCCTGGAGTCTCGCGGGGGAGCAGTACGTC. The chain carries TRBV30 and TRBJ2-7; weak D call: TRBD2 (6 bases). Between the trimmed V and J ends, which lost 2 bases and 7 bases, there was a span of 9 bases. The CDR3 length is 11 residues. Germline CDR1 is GTSNPN and CDR2 is SVGIG (reference sequence).